This TCR beta chain emerged from a study of T cells after yellow fever vaccination. Study-wide background: In the case of low-cell-number fractions, SMART-Seq v4 Ultra Low Input was used for preparation.

Findings and limits, study-wide: CD4 and CD8 compartments shared a small share of clonotypes, likely from convergent recombination.

Template switching with 5'RACE generated the TCR cDNA and added a universal primer site and UMIs. TCRdb reanalysed the 5' RACE reads using MiXCR and keeps one entry per CDR3 protein. The sample contains hundreds of thousands of distinct CDR3 sequences, 12% of which appear only once. This clonotype showed up just a few times. Its antigen is not identified. Trimming stripped 7 bases from V and 4 bases from J, with 10 bases between. This CDR3 has 12 amino acids. From germline, CDR1 is SEHNR and CDR2 FQNEAQ (reference sequence). The rearrangement links TRBV7-9 to TRBJ2-5, with D uncertain. Sequencing was performed on CD4+ T cells sorted from PBMCs, taken 15 days after the yellow fever booster vaccination. The sequence came from a man aged 18 to 35 who received the YFV17D yellow fever vaccine. CDR3 coding DNA: TGTGCCAGCACCAATCCCCCAGAGACCCAGTACTTC. Translation: CASTNPPETQYF.